These T cell receptor beta chains were read from a single sample in a study of OX40 agonist ivuxolimab in advanced cancers. Profiling relied on immunoSEQ multiplex PCR, and the TCRdb table lists in-frame clones only, not all of them. The sample holds about 55,000 clones; 65% to 80% are singletons and the top ten take 6.3%. Sequences were derived from CD4+ or CD8+ T cells sorted from blood, sampled in a trial of the OX40 agonist ivuxolimab. The receptors derive from an adult with an advanced solid tumor such as melanoma, head and neck, liver or kidney cancer. CDR3s include the opening cysteine and the closing phenylalanine or tryptophan. The order of the fields is V gene, J gene, clone size, D gene, CDR3 protein, CDR3 DNA. The D gene is left open where the match is weak. The size field is filled for only some rows; it gives once, few, many or a size class.

TRBV19	TRBJ1-2	NA	NA	CASSISPGEGGYTF	TGTGCCAGTAGTATATCGCCAGGGGAGGGTGGCTACACCTTC
TRBV11-1	TRBJ2-5	NA	TRBD2	CASSWTRSQETQYF	TGTGCCAGCAGCTGGACTAGGTCCCAAGAGACCCAGTACTTC
TRBV6-4	TRBJ2-2	NA	TRBD1	CASSRTGGTGELFF	TGTGCCAGCAGCCGGACAGGGGGCACCGGGGAGCTGTTTTTT
TRBV9	TRBJ2-3	NA	TRBD2	CASSVARTSGGRTDTQYF	TGTGCCAGCAGCGTAGCGCGGACTAGCGGGGGGCGCACAGATACGCAGTATTTT
TRBV6-1	TRBJ2-1	many	NA	CASTGLSSYNEQFF	TGTGCCAGCACGGGTTTAAGCTCCTACAATGAGCAGTTCTTC
TRBV7-9	TRBJ2-1	NA	TRBD2	CASSARTSGRGEQFF	TGTGCCAGCAGCGCCCGGACTAGCGGGAGGGGTGAGCAGTTCTTC
TRBV18	TRBJ2-5	NA	NA	CASSPIGVGETQYF	TGTGCCAGCTCACCGATCGGAGTTGGGGAGACCCAGTACTTC
TRBV9	TRBJ1-4	NA	NA	CASSVMATNEKLFF	TGTGCCAGCAGCGTAATGGCAACTAATGAAAAACTGTTTTTT
TRBV19	TRBJ2-7	NA	NA	CASSNRTASSYEQYF	TGTGCCAGTAGTAACCGGACAGCGAGCTCCTACGAGCAGTACTTC
TRBV6-6	TRBJ2-2	NA	TRBD1	CASSSGQGIRELFF	TGTGCCAGCAGTTCGGGACAGGGGATTCGGGAGCTGTTTTTT
TRBV15	TRBJ2-5	once	NA	CATSREGLGLIGETQYF	TGTGCCACCAGCAGGGAGGGCCTTGGTCTGATTGGGGAGACCCAGTACTTC
TRBV11-3	TRBJ2-5	NA	NA	CASSRTVGETQYF	TGTGCCAGCAGCCGAACGGTTGGAGAGACCCAGTACTTC
TRBV4-3	TRBJ1-3	NA	NA	CASSQDQVLNTIYF	TGCGCCAGCAGCCAAGACCAGGTCCTAAACACCATATATTTT
TRBV18	TRBJ1-2	NA	NA	CASSQDFISRYGYTF	TGTGCCAGCTCACAGGACTTTATTTCTCGCTATGGCTACACCTTC
TRBV19	TRBJ2-5	NA	TRBD2	CASSTGGRAIQETQYF	TGTGCCAGTAGTACGGGCGGGAGGGCCATTCAAGAGACCCAGTACTTC
TRBV4-3	TRBJ2-3	NA	TRBD1	CASSHAGTGYTDTQYF	TGCGCCAGCAGCCACGCCGGGACAGGGTACACAGATACGCAGTATTTT
TRBV7-2	TRBJ1-1	NA	TRBD1	CASSLMVTGRGLREAFF	TGTGCCAGCAGCTTAATGGTCACGGGCAGGGGGCTTAGGGAAGCTTTCTTT
TRBV10-1	TRBJ1-6	NA	TRBD1	CASNSGTGESPLHF	TGCGCCAGCAACTCCGGGACAGGGGAGTCACCCCTCCACTTT
TRBV25-1	TRBJ2-1	NA	TRBD2	CASGGTSGVWGNEQFF	TGTGCCAGCGGCGGGACTAGCGGGGTATGGGGCAATGAGCAGTTCTTC
TRBV5-5	TRBJ1-2	once	NA	CASSVGPSRESGYGYTF	TGTGCCAGCAGCGTTGGTCCCAGTAGGGAGTCCGGTTATGGCTACACCTTC
TRBV7-3	TRBJ2-3	NA	NA	CASSVMGGTDTQYF	TGTGCCAGCAGCGTGATGGGGGGCACCGATACGCAGTATTTT
TRBV7-2	TRBJ2-4	NA	NA	CASSLNPRDNIQYF	TGTGCCAGCAGCTTAAACCCCCGGGACAACATTCAGTACTTC
TRBV11-2	TRBJ2-4	few	NA	CASSSRAAIAKNIQYF	TGTGCCAGCAGCTCCAGGGCCGCCATAGCCAAAAACATTCAGTACTTC
TRBV5-4	TRBJ2-6	few	NA	CASSSRGTGANVLTF	TGTGCCAGCAGCTCCAGGGGTACTGGGGCCAACGTCCTGACTTTC
TRBV5-1	TRBJ2-7	NA	TRBD2	CASSQKSGGPYEQYF	TGCGCCAGCAGCCAGAAAAGCGGGGGGCCCTACGAGCAGTACTTC
TRBV7-8	TRBJ1-5	NA	NA	CASDSTRAGNQPQHF	TGTGCCAGCGACTCAACACGGGCGGGGAATCAGCCCCAGCATTTT
TRBV19	TRBJ2-7	NA	TRBD1	CASSIRDRIYEQYF	TGTGCCAGTAGTATTAGGGACAGAATCTACGAGCAGTACTTC
TRBV7-9	TRBJ2-1	NA	NA	CASSRGGAEQFF	TGTGCCAGCTCCCGAGGGGGGGCGGAGCAGTTCTTC
TRBV5-4	TRBJ1-6	NA	NA	CASSLWGINSPLHF	TGTGCCAGCAGCTTGTGGGGAATTAATTCACCCCTCCACTTT
TRBV5-1	TRBJ1-5	NA	NA	CASSFEGSTEPQHF	TGCGCCAGCAGCTTCGAAGGGTCTACGGAGCCCCAGCATTTT
TRBV5-4	TRBJ2-7	NA	NA	CASSLVGDEQYF	TGTGCCAGCAGCTTGGTGGGTGACGAGCAGTACTTC
TRBV10-2	TRBJ1-2	NA	NA	CASSEAGGGLSGYGYTF	TGCGCCAGCAGTGAGGCCGGGGGCGGACTTTCAGGATATGGCTACACCTTC
TRBV19	TRBJ1-5	once	NA	CASRREAGARQPQHF	TGTGCCAGTAGAAGGGAAGCAGGGGCACGTCAGCCCCAGCATTTT
TRBV4-2	TRBJ1-5	NA	NA	CASSPGMGQPQHF	TGTGCCAGCAGTCCGGGGATGGGTCAGCCCCAGCATTTT
TRBV28	TRBJ2-7	few	TRBD2	CASTDLPQRDLSYEQYF	TGTGCCAGCACCGACCTCCCCCAGCGGGATCTATCCTACGAGCAGTACTTC
TRBV2	TRBJ2-7	medium-sized	NA	CASSENRDSYEQYF	TGTGCCAGCAGTGAGAACAGGGATTCCTACGAGCAGTACTTC
TRBV7-8	TRBJ1-2	NA	NA	CVSSLPSTGNYGYTF	TGTGTCAGCAGCTTACCCTCGACGGGTAACTATGGCTACACCTTC
TRBV19	TRBJ1-1	NA	NA	CATTGRILEAFF	TGTGCCACCACGGGCCGGATCTTAGAAGCTTTCTTT
TRBV4-3	TRBJ2-1	few	NA	CASSQEMRTEQFF	TGCGCCAGCAGCCAAGAGATGAGAACTGAGCAGTTCTTC
TRBV6-1	TRBJ2-3	few	TRBD2	CASSGGVSSGRGDTQYF	TGTGCCAGCAGTGGTGGAGTTTCTAGCGGGAGAGGAGATACGCAGTATTTT
TRBV5-1	TRBJ2-3	NA	TRBD2	CASSLGGGGGRTDTQYF	TGCGCCAGCAGCCTTGGCGGGGGTGGCGGACGCACAGATACGCAGTATTTT
TRBV6-5	TRBJ1-2	NA	NA	CASSYSNSRNGYTF	TGTGCCAGCAGTTACTCGAATAGCCGGAATGGCTACACCTTC
TRBV7-2	TRBJ2-5	NA	NA	CASSLTEGQTQYF	TGTGCCAGCAGCTTAACTGAGGGACAGACCCAGTACTTC
TRBV6-4	TRBJ2-3	NA	TRBD2	CASKFLAGTTDTQYF	TGTGCCAGCAAGTTTTTAGCGGGAACCACAGATACGCAGTATTTT
TRBV28	TRBJ2-1	NA	TRBD2	CASSLWGERGWNEQFF	TGTGCCAGCAGTTTATGGGGCGAGCGGGGTTGGAATGAGCAGTTCTTC
TRBV19	TRBJ2-5	NA	TRBD1	CASSIDYGAGGEETQYF	TGTGCCAGTAGTATAGATTACGGGGCAGGGGGCGAGGAGACCCAGTACTTC
TRBV27	TRBJ1-3	once	NA	CASRKLGTGNTIYF	TGTGCCAGCAGAAAGCTTGGGACTGGAAACACCATATATTTT
TRBV2	TRBJ2-1	NA	NA	CASSVPGAYHEQFF	TGTGCCAGCAGTGTCCCAGGGGCATATCATGAGCAGTTCTTC
TRBV19	TRBJ2-3	NA	TRBD2	CASSITSGQADTQYF	TGTGCCAGTAGTATAACTAGCGGGCAGGCAGATACGCAGTATTTT
TRBV6-6	TRBJ1-2	NA	NA	CASSYSQGAAGYTF	TGTGCCAGCAGTTACTCGCAGGGAGCGGCTGGCTACACCTTC
TRBV14	TRBJ2-7	NA	TRBD2	CASSQDVWDLSGGTYEQYF	TGTGCCAGCAGCCAAGATGTTTGGGACCTCAGCGGGGGGACATACGAGCAGTACTTC
TRBV7-9	TRBJ2-7	NA	NA	CASSLGQGSDEQYF	TGTGCCAGCAGCTTAGGGCAGGGTAGCGACGAGCAGTACTTC
TRBV7-8	TRBJ1-2	NA	NA	CASSYDRSYGYTF	TGTGCCAGCAGCTACGACAGGAGTTATGGCTACACCTTC
TRBV12-5	TRBJ2-1	NA	TRBD2	CASGRGLAGRNNEQFF	TGTGCTAGTGGCCGGGGACTAGCGGGGCGCAACAATGAGCAGTTCTTC
TRBV6-1	TRBJ1-5	few	TRBD1	CASSATGGLSNQPQHF	TGTGCCAGCAGTGCAACAGGGGGCTTGAGCAATCAGCCCCAGCATTTT